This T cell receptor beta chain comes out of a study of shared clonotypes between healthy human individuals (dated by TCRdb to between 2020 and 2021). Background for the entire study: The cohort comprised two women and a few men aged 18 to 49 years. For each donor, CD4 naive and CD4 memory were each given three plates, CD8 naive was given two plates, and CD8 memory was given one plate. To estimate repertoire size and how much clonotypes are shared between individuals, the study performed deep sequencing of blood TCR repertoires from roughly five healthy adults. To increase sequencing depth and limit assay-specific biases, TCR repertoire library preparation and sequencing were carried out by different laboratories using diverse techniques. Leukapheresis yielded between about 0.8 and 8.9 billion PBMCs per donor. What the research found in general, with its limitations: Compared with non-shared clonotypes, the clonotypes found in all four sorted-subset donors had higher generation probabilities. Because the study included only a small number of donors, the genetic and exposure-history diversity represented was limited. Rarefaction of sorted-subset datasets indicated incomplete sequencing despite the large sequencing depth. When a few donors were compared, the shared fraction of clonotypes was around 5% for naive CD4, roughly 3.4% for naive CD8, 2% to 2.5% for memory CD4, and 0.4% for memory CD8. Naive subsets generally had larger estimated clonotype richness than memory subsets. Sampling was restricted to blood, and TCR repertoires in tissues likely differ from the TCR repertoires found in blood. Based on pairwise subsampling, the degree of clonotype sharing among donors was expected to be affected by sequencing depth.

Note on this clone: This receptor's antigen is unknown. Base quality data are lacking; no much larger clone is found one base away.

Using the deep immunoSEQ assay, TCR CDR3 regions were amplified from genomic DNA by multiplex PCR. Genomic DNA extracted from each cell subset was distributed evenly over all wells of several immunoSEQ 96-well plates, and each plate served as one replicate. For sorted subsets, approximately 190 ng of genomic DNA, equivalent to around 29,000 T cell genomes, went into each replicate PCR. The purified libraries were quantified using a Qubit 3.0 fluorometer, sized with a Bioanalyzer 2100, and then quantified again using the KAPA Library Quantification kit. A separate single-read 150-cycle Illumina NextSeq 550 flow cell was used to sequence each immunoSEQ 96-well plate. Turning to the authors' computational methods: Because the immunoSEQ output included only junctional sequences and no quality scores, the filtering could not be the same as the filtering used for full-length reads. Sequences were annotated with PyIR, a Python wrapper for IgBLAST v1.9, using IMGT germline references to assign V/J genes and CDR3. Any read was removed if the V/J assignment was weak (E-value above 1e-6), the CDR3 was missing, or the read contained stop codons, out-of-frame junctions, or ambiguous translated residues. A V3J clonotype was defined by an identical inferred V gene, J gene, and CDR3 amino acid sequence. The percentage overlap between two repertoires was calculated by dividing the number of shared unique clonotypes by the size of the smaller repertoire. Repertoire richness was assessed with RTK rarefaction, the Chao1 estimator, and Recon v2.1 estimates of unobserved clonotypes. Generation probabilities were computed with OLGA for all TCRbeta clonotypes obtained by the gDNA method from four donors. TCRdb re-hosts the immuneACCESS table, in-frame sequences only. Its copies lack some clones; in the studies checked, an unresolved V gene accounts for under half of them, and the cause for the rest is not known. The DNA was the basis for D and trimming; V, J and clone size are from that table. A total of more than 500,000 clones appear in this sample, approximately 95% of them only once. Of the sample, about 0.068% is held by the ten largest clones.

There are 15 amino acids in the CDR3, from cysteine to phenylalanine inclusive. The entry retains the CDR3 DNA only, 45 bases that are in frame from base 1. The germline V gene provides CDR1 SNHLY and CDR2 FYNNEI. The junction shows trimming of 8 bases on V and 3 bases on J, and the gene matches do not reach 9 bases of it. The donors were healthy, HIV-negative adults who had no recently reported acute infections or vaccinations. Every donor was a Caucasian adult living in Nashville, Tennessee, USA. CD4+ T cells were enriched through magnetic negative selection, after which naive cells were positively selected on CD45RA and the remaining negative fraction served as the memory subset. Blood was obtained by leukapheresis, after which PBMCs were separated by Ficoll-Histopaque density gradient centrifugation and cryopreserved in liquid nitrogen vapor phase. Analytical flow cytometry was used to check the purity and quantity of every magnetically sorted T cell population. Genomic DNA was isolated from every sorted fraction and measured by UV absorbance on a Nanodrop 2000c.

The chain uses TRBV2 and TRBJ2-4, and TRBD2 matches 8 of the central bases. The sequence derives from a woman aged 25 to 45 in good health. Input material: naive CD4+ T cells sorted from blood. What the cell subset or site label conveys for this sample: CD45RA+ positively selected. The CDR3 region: CASAAGGPGKNIQYF. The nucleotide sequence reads TGTGCCAGCGCGGCGGGAGGCCCCGGCAAAAACATTCAGTACTTC.